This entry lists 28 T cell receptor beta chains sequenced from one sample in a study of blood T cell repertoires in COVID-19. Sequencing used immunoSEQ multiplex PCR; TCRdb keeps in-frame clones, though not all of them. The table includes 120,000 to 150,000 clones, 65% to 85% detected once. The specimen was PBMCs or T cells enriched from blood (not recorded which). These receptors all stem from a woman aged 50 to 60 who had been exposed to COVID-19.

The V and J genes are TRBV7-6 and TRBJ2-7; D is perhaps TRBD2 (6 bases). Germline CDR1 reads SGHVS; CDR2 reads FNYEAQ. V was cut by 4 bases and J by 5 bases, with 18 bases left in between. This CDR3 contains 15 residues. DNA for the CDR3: TGTGCCAGCAGCTCCGGGTCCTTTATAGCGGACGAGCAGTACTTC. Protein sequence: CASSSGSFIADEQYF.

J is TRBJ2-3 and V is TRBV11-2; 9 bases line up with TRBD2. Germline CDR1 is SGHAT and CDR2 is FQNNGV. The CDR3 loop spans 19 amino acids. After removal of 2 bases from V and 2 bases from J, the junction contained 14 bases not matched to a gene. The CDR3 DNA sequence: TGTGCCAGCAGCTTAAAGCCTCCCACTAGCGGGTTTCCCACAGATACGCAGTATTTT. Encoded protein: CASSLKPPTSGFPTDTQYF.

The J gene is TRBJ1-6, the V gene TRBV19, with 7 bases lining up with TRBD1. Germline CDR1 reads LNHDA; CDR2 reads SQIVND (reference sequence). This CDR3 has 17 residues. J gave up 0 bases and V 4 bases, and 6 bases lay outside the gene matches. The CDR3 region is CASSTPRDSSYNSPLHF. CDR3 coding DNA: TGTGCCAGTAGTACTCCACGGGACAGCTCCTATAATTCACCCCTCCACTTT.

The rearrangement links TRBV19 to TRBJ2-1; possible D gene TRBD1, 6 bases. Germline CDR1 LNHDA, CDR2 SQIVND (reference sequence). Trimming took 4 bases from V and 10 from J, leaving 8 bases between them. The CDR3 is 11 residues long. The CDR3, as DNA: TGTGCCAGTAGTACCAGGGGCGAGCAGTTCTTC. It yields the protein CASSTRGEQFF.

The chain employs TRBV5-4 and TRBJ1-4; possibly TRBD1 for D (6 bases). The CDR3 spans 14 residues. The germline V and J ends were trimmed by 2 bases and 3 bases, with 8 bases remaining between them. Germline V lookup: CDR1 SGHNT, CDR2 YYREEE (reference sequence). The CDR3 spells CASSLGGANEKLFF. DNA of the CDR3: TGTGCCAGCAGCTTAGGGGGAGCTAATGAAAAACTGTTTTTT.

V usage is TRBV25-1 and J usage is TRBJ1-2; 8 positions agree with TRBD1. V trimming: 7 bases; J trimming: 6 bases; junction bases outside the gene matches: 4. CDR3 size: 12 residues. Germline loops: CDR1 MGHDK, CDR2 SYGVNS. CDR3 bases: TGTGCCAGCAAGACAGGGGTGAATGGCTACACCTTC. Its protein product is CASKTGVNGYTF.

CDR3 nucleotides: TGCGCCAGCAGCCAAGAAGGGAGGGGCGGGGACACCGGGGAGCTGTTTTTT. Amino acids: CASSQEGRGGDTGELFF. This sequence joins TRBV4-3 and TRBJ2-2, with TRBD2 identical over 7 bases. With V trimmed by 0 bases and J by 3 bases, 7 bases remained unmatched. Germline V CDR1 and CDR2: LGHNA, YSLEER. The CDR3 length is 17 residues.

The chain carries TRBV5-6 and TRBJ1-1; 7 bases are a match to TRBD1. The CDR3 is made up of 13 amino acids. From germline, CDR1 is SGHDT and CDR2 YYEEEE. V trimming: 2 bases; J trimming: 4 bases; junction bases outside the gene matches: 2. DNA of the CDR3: TGTGCCAGCAGCTTCAACAGGGGCACTGAAGCTTTCTTT. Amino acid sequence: CASSFNRGTEAFF.

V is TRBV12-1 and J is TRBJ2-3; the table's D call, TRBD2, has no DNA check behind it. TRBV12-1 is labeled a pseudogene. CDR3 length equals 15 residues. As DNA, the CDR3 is TGTGCCAGCAGCTTTTCGGACGGGAGGGCAGATACGCAGTATTTT. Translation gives CASSFSDGRADTQYF.

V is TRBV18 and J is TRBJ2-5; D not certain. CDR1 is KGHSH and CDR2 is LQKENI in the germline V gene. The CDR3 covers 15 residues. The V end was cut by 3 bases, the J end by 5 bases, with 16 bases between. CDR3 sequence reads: CASSPPSRPGETQYF. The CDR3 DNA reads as TGTGCCAGCTCACCCCCCTCGCGTCCCGGGGAGACCCAGTACTTC.

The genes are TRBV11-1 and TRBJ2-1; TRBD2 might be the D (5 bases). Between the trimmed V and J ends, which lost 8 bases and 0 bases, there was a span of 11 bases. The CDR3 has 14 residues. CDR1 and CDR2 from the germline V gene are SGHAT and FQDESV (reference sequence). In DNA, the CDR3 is TGTGCCAGCGGCGGGTCCAGCTCCTACAATGAGCAGTTCTTC. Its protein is CASGGSSSYNEQFF.

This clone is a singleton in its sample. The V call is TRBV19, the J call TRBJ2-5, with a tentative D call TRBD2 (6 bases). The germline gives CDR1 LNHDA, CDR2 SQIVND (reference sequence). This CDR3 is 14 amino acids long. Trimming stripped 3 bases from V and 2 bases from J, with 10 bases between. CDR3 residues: CASSMWGRQETQYF. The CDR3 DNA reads TGTGCCAGTAGTATGTGGGGGAGGCAAGAGACCCAGTACTTC.

The CDR3 coding sequence is TGTGCCAGCAGGGGGACAGGAGGCATATTAGGCTACACCTTC. It is translated as CASRGTGGILGYTF. V is TRBV25-1 and J is TRBJ1-2; 8 positions agree with TRBD1. J gave up 8 bases and V 6 bases, and 11 bases lay outside the gene matches. Per germline, CDR1 MGHDK and CDR2 SYGVNS. The CDR3 spans 14 residues.

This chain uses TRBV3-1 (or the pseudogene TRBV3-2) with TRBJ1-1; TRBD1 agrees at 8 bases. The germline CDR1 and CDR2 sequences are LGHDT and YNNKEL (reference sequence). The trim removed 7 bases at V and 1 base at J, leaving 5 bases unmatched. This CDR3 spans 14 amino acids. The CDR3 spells CASTDRGANTEAFF. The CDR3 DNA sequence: TGTGCCAGCACCGACAGGGGCGCGAACACTGAAGCTTTCTTT.

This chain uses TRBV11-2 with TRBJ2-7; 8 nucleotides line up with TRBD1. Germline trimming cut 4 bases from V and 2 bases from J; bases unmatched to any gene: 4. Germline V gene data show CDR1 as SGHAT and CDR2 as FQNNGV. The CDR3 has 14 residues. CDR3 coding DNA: TGTGCCAGCAGCTCCGGACAGGGAGCCTACGAGCAGTACTTC. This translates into CASSSGQGAYEQYF.

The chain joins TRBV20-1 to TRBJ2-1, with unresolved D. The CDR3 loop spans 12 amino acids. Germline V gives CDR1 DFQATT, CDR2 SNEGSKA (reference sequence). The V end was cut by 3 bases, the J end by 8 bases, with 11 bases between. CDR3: CSASSGGHEQFF. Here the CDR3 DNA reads TGCAGTGCTAGTTCCGGCGGCCATGAGCAGTTCTTC.

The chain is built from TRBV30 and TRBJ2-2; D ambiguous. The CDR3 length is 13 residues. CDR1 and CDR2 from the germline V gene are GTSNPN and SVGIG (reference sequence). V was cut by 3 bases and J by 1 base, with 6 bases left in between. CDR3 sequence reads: CAWSYLNTGELFF. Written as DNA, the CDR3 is TGTGCCTGGAGCTATCTGAACACCGGGGAGCTGTTTTTT.

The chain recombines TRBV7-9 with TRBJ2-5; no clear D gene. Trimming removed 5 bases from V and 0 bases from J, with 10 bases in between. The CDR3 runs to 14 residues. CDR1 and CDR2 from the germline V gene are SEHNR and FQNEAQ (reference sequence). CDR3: CASSRSGNQETQYF. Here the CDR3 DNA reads TGTGCCAGCAGCCGCTCAGGAAACCAAGAGACCCAGTACTTC. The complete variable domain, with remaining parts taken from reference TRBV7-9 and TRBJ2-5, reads DTGVSQNPRHKITKRGQNVTFRCDPISEHNRLYWYRQTLGQGPEFLTYFQNEAQLEKSRLLSDRFSAERPKGSFSTLEIQRTEQGDSAMYLCASSRSGNQETQYFGPGTRLLVL.

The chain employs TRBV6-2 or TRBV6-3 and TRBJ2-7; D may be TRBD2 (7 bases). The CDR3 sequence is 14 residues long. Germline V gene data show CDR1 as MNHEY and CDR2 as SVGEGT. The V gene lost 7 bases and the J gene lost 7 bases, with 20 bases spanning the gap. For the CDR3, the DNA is TGTGCCAGCATCCCCTCGGGGGGCCGGTGGGAGCAGTACTTC. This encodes CASIPSGGRWEQYF.

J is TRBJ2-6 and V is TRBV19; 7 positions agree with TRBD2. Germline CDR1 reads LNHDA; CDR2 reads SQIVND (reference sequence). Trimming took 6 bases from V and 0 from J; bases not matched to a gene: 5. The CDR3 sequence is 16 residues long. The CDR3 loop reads CASRVGGSSGANVLTF. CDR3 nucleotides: TGTGCCAGTAGGGTCGGCGGGAGCTCTGGGGCCAACGTCCTGACTTTC.

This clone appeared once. In nucleotides, the CDR3 is TGTGCCAGCAGCTTAGCTGGGGGGGCGGGCACAGATACGCAGTATTTT. Its protein product is CASSLAGGAGTDTQYF. The V gene is TRBV7-2, the J gene TRBJ2-3, with D possibly TRBD2 on 7 matching bases. Deletions cut 0 bases from V and 1 base from J, with 11 bases between. Germline V lookup: CDR1 SGHTA, CDR2 FQGNSA. The CDR3 is made up of 16 amino acids.

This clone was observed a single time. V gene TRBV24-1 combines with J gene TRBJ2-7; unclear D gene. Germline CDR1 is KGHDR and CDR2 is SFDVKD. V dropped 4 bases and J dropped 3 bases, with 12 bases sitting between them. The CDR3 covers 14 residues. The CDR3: CATSEGPPNYEQYF. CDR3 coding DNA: TGTGCCACCAGTGAGGGCCCGCCAAACTACGAGCAGTACTTC.

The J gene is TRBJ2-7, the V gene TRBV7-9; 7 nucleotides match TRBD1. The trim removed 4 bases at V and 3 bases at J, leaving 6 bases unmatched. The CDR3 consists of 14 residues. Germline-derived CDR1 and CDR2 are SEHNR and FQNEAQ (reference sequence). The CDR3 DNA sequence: TGTGCCAGCAGCTCACCGGGACAGTTCTACGAGCAGTACTTC. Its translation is CASSSPGQFYEQYF.

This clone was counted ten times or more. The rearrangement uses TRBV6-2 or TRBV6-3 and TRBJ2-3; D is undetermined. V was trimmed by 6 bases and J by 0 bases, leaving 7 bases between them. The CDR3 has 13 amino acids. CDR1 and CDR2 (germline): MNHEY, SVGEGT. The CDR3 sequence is CASSHTSTDTQYF. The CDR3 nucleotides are TGTGCCAGCAGCCATACTAGCACAGATACGCAGTATTTT.

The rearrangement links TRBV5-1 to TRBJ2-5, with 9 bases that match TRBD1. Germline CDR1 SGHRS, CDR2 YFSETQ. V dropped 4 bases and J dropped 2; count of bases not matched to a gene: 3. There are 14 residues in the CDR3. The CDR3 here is CASSTGTGQETQYF. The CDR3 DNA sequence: TGCGCCAGCAGCACGGGGACAGGGCAAGAGACCCAGTACTTC.

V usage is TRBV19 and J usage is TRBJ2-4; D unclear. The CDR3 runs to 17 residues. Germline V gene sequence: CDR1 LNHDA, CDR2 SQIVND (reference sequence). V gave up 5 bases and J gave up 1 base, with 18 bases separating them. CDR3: CASSSRPRTRAKNIQYF. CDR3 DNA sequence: TGTGCCAGTAGTTCCCGACCCCGTACGAGGGCCAAAAACATTCAGTACTTC.

CDR3 nucleotide sequence: TGCGCCAGCAGCCCGAGAGGGGGCGCTGAAGCTTTCTTT. Protein product: CASSPRGGAEAFF. V is TRBV4-3 and J is TRBJ1-1; 7 bases agree with TRBD1. The trim removed 4 bases at V and 6 bases at J, leaving 5 bases unmatched. The CDR3 is 13 residues long. Germline lookup yields CDR1 LGHNA and CDR2 YSLEER.

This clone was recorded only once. The CDR3 is CASSYTRGLGTDTQYF. As DNA, the CDR3 is TGTGCCAGCAGCTATACAAGGGGGCTGGGCACAGATACGCAGTATTTT. The V call is TRBV11-2, the J call TRBJ2-3; 7 bases fit TRBD1. The CDR3 covers 16 residues. Germline trimming cut 4 bases from V and 1 base from J; bases unmatched to any gene: 8. CDR1 is SGHAT and CDR2 is FQNNGV in the germline V gene.